This entry describes one T cell receptor beta chain. The record originates from a study of CD8+ T cells in alopecia areata. After isolation, RNA underwent reverse transcription to generate cDNA as the sequencing template. The repertoire was sequenced with immunoSEQ multiplex PCR; TCRdb's copy has only in-frame clones and lacks some. The sample includes 90,000 to 100,000 clones, 35% to 45% seen only once; the top ten take approximately 1.2%. Lesional scalp tissue (obtained by punch biopsy) and peripheral blood were collected from alopecia areata patients. This CDR3 spans 15 amino acids. The V end lost 0 bases, the J end lost 5 bases, and 11 bases lay between the germline ends. Germline CDR1 is SGHTA and CDR2 is FQGNSA.

The chain employs TRBV7-2 and TRBJ1-5; D is unresolved. Specimen: CD4+ T cells sorted from blood. This clonotype was sampled from a human donor with alopecia areata. The CDR3 region has the DNA TGTGCCAGCAGCTTAGCTTTCACAGCAGATCAGCCCCAGCATTTT. Protein sequence: CASSLAFTADQPQHF.